Listed here is a single TCR beta chain. Its target is unknown. This record belongs to a study of OX40 agonist ivuxolimab in advanced cancers. General observations from the study: There were, on average, more expanded clones in CD8+ T cells than in CD4+.

Trimming stripped 2 bases from V and 7 bases from J, with 8 bases between. CDR1 is KGHSH and CDR2 is LQKENI in the germline V gene. The CDR3 has 13 residues. Sampling of blood occurred at baseline, cycle 4 day 1, and cycle 7 day 1. Libraries were prepared by immunoSEQ multiplex PCR; TCRdb keeps only in-frame clonotypes and omits some of them. The top ten hold 6.5% of the sample, which has tens of thousands of clones, roughly 86% seen once. The TCR sequence derives from an adult with an advanced solid tumor such as melanoma, head and neck, liver or kidney cancer. Sequenced material: CD4+ or CD8+ T cells sorted from blood, taken in a trial of the OX40 agonist ivuxolimab. The chain carries TRBV18 and TRBJ1-4; a weak D match, TRBD1 (5 bases). CDR3 sequence (DNA): TGTGCCAGCTCACCAAGGGGCGGTGAAAAACTGTTTTTT. Amino acids: CASSPRGGEKLFF.